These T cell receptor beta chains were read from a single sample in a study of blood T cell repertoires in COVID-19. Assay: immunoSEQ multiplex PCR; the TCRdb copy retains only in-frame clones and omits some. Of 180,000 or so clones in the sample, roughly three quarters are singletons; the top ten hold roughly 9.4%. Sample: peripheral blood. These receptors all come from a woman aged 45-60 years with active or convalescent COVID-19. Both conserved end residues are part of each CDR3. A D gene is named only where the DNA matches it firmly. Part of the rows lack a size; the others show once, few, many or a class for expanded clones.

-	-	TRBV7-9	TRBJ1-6	TGTGCCAGCAGCTTATCAGGGAACAATTCACCCCTCCACTTT	CASSLSGNNSPLHF
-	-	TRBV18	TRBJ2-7	TGTGCCAGCTCAGAACAGGGTACCTACGAGCAGTACTTC	CASSEQGTYEQYF
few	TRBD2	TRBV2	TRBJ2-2	TGTGCCAGCAGACCAACTAGCGGGAGGACCGGGGAGCTGTTTTTT	CASRPTSGRTGELFF
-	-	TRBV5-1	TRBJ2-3	TGCGCCAGCAGCTTGGCACTAGCCTATACTCACGATACGCAGTATTTT	CASSLALAYTHDTQYF
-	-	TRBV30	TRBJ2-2	TGTGCCTGGAACGGCAGGGGATCGGACACCGGGGAGCTGTTTTTT	CAWNGRGSDTGELFF
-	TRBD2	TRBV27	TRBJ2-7	TGTGCCAGCAGTTTAACGGCGCTAGCGGGAGGTCTTTACGAGCAGTACTTC	CASSLTALAGGLYEQYF
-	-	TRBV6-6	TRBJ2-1	TGTGCCAGCAGTTACTATCGCAATGAGCAGTTCTTC	CASSYYRNEQFF
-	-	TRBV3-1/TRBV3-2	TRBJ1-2	TGTGCCAGCAGCCAAGGAGTGAGATATGGCTACACCTTC	CASSQGVRYGYTF
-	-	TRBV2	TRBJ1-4	TGTGCCAGCAGTGAACAGGGGTCACCTAATGAAAAACTGTTTTTT	CASSEQGSPNEKLFF
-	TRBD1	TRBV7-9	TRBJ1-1	TGTGCCAGCAGCTTAGCCCCCGGGACAGGGGACACTGAAGCTTTCTTT	CASSLAPGTGDTEAFF
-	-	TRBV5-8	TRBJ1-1	TGTGCCAGCAAAAACAGGGTGCCGGGCACTGAAGCTTTCTTT	CASKNRVPGTEAFF
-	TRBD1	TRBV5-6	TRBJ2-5	TGTGCCAGCAGCCCGAAAGGGGGCGCGGAGACCCAGTACTTC	CASSPKGGAETQYF
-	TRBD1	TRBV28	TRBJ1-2	TGTGCCACGGCCCTGACAGGGTACAACTATGGCTACACCTTC	CATALTGYNYGYTF
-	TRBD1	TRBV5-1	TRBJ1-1	TGCGCCAGCAGCCCAGGACAGGCTATAGGGAACACTGAAGCTTTCTTT	CASSPGQAIGNTEAFF
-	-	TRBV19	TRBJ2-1	TGTGCCAGTAGTTCAGAGAGAGGAGGGCCAAGCTTCGAGCAGTTCTTC	CASSSERGGPSFEQFF
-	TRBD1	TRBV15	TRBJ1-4	TGTGCCACCAGCAGAGCTATCCCGACAGGGGAGGGTGGTCTTGGTGAAAAACTGTTTTTT	CATSRAIPTGEGGLGEKLFF
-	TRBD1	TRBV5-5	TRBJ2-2	TGTGCCAGCAGGAAAAATATGGGACAGGGGAGCACCGGGGAGCTGTTTTTT	CASRKNMGQGSTGELFF
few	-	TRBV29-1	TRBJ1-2	TGCAGCGCCGGTCAACAGGGTAACTATGGCTACACCTTC	CSAGQQGNYGYTF
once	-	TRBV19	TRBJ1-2	TGTGCCAGTACGAACAGGGAGGGCTATGGCTACACCTTC	CASTNREGYGYTF
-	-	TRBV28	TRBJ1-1	TGTGCCAGCAGTTTACCGCTGGGGGGGGAGGGGAACACTGAAGCTTTCTTT	CASSLPLGGEGNTEAFF
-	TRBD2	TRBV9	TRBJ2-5	TGTGCCAGCAGCGTAGCGGGAGGGCTGGAGACCCAGTACTTC	CASSVAGGLETQYF
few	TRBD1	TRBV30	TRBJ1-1	TGTGCCTGGAGTCGAGACAGGGGGCGTGGGACTGAAGCTTTCTTT	CAWSRDRGRGTEAFF
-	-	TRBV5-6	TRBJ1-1	TGTGCCAGCAGCTTCGGGGGGCACACTGAAGCTTTCTTT	CASSFGGHTEAFF
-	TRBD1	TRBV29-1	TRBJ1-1	TGCAGCACCGACAGGGGGCTGAACACTGAAGCTTTCTTT	CSTDRGLNTEAFF
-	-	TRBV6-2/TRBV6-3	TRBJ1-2	TGTGCCAGCAGTTACGAGACAACTAACTATGGCTACACCTTC	CASSYETTNYGYTF
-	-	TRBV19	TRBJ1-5	TGTGCCAGTAGTGGGGCGGCCGATCAGCCCCAGCATTTT	CASSGAADQPQHF
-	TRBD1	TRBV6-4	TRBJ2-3	TGTGCCAGCAGTTCCTCAGGGGGACCATCAGATACGCAGTATTTT	CASSSSGGPSDTQYF
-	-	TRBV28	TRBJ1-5	TGTGCCAGCAGTTTACGGACAGCTGGCAATCAGCCCCAGCATTTT	CASSLRTAGNQPQHF
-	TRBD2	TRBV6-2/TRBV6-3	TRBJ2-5	TGTGCCAGCAGCTTAGCGGGGGGGCCGCGGGAGACCCAGTACTTC	CASSLAGGPRETQYF
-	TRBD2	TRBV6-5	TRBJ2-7	TGTGCCAGCAGTCCGTGGACTAGCGGGAGTGGTGAGCAGTACTTC	CASSPWTSGSGEQYF
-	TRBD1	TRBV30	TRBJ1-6	TGTGCCTGGAGCGGGACAGGGAACTATAATTCACCCCTCCACTTT	CAWSGTGNYNSPLHF
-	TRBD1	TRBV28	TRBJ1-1	TGTGCCAGCAGTCCAGAGGGACAGGGGTCTGTCGGAGCTTTCTTT	CASSPEGQGSVGAFF
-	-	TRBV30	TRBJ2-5	TGTGCCTGGAGGCGACAAGAGACCCAGTACTTC	CAWRRQETQYF
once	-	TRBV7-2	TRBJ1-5	TGTGCCAGCAGCCCCACGGGAGGCCAGGGGAATCAGCCCCAGCATTTT	CASSPTGGQGNQPQHF
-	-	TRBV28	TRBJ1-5	TGTGCCAGCAGTTTCACTGGAGCCTACGGGGATCAGCCCCAGCATTTT	CASSFTGAYGDQPQHF
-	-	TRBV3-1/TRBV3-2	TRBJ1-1	TGTGCCAGCAGCCAGGGCACCTTAAACACTGAAGCTTTCTTT	CASSQGTLNTEAFF
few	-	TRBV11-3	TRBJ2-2	TGTGCCAGCAGCGAGCGGGCCACCGGGGAGCTGTTTTTT	CASSERATGELFF
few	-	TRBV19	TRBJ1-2	TGTGCCAGTAGTCACTCCCGGGGGATTAACTATGGCTACACCTTC	CASSHSRGINYGYTF
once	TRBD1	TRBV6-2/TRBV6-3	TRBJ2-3	TGTGCCAGCAGTCCCACAACCAGGACAGGAGGTACAGATACGCAGTATTTT	CASSPTTRTGGTDTQYF
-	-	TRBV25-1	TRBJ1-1	TGTGCCAGCAGCCCGCAGGGGCACACTGAAGCTTTCTTT	CASSPQGHTEAFF